This entry lists 23 T cell receptor beta chains sequenced from one sample in a study of T cells expressing NK-cell markers. TCRdb reanalyzed the 5' RACE reads, giving one entry per CDR3 protein sequence and no DNA. This sample's table has 550,000 to 600,000 distinct CDR3 sequences. The sample taken for sequencing was blood T cells: a sorted CD56 or NKG2C T cell subset, CD4+ or CD8+ T cells, or bulk PBMC T cells (not recorded which). Receptor source: a man aged 18-30 years in good health.

The chain joins TRBV30 to TRBJ2-2. The CDR3 runs to 15 residues. CDR1 and CDR2 from the germline V gene are GTSNPN and SVGIG (reference sequence). CDR3 region: CAWSVSRSSTGELFF. Filled out from reference TRBV30 and TRBJ2-2, the complete variable domain reads SQTIHQWPATLVQPVGSPLSLECTVEGTSNPNLYWYRQAAGRGLQLLFYSVGIGQISSEVPQNLSASRPQDRQFILSSKKLLLSDSGFYLCAWSVSRSSTGELFFGEGSRLTVL.

The CDR3 spells CSVGDPGSGNEQFF. The rearrangement joins TRBV29-1 to TRBJ2-1. Germline CDR1 reads SQVTM; CDR2 reads ANQGSEA. This CDR3 region has 14 residues.

The rearrangement uses TRBV24-1 and TRBJ1-1; as DNA is missing, the TRBD1 call by TCRdb cannot be tested. Germline assignment: CDR1 KGHDR and CDR2 SFDVKD. The CDR3 totals 12 residues. CDR3 residues: CATSAPGGEAFF.

V usage is TRBV7-9 and J usage is TRBJ2-3. Germline CDR1 and CDR2: SEHNR and FQNEAQ (reference sequence). CDR3 size: 15 residues. The CDR3 loop is CASSPRASSTDTQYF.

V is TRBV18 and J is TRBJ2-3. This CDR3 spans 13 amino acids. CDR1 and CDR2 (germline): KGHSH, LQKENI. The chain's CDR3 is CASQFIKADTQYF.

The V call is TRBV27, the J call TRBJ1-5; the D call of TRBD1 rests on TCRdb alone, since no DNA is present to check it. Germline lookup yields CDR1 MNHEY and CDR2 SMNVEV (reference sequence). The CDR3 spans 17 residues. CDR3 residues: CASSKNLGQGRSQPQHF.

The chain carries TRBV3-1 and TRBJ2-1; TCRdb's D gene call, TRBD2, goes unchecked for lack of DNA. Germline CDR1 is LGHDT and CDR2 is YNNKEL (reference sequence). The CDR3 totals 17 residues. The CDR3 region is CASSQGTASGRLHEQFF.

The V call is TRBV12-3 or TRBV12-4, the J call TRBJ2-5; absent DNA, TCRdb's TRBD1 call cannot be checked. This CDR3 is built from 13 residues. The CDR3 spells CASRQGLQETQYF.

The chain employs TRBV7-2 and TRBJ2-4; the TCRdb call, TRBD1, lacks DNA for checking. This CDR3 is 14 amino acids long. Germline V gene lookup returns CDR1 SGHTA and CDR2 FQGNSA. Here the CDR3 reads CASSSLGQGNIQYF.

The J gene is TRBJ2-1, the V gene TRBV4-1; as DNA is missing, the TRBD2 call by TCRdb cannot be tested. Germline CDR1 and CDR2: MGHRA and YSYEKL. This CDR3 spans 15 amino acids. CDR3: CASSQVPAGGPSRFF.

The V gene is TRBV3-1, the J gene TRBJ2-3; with no DNA, the TCRdb D assignment of TRBD1 cannot be verified. This CDR3 has 15 residues. Per the germline V gene, CDR1 is LGHDT and CDR2 is YNNKEL (reference sequence). The CDR3 loop is CASGGQGEVADTQYF.

The chain links TRBV7-9 to TRBJ2-1; the D call of TRBD2 rests on TCRdb alone, since no DNA is present to check it. Germline V gene sequence: CDR1 SEHNR, CDR2 FQNEAQ (reference sequence). This CDR3 spans 14 amino acids. CDR3 in amino acids: CASGISGRAAEQFF.

This chain joins TRBV6-2 or TRBV6-3 and TRBJ2-7. The length of the CDR3 is 15 residues. The germline CDR1 and CDR2 sequences are MNHEY and SVGEGT. CDR3: CATQRKRVGSYEQYF.

V usage is TRBV6-1 and J usage is TRBJ2-2; TCRdb's D call, TRBD1, is unchecked because there is no DNA. In germline, CDR1 is MNHNS, CDR2 SASEGT. There are 15 residues in the CDR3. This CDR3 is CASRDRGPNTGELFF.

J is TRBJ2-5 and V is TRBV29-1; TCRdb's D gene call, TRBD2, goes unchecked for lack of DNA. The CDR3 runs to 14 residues. CDR1 and CDR2 from the germline V gene are SQVTM and ANQGSEA. CDR3 loop: CSVDWVEEGETQYF.

The J gene is TRBJ2-1, the V gene TRBV5-5; lacking DNA, the TRBD2 call made by TCRdb goes unchecked. CDR1 is SGHKS and CDR2 is YYEKEE in the germline V gene (reference sequence). The CDR3 totals 13 residues. CDR3 protein: CASSLQPREGGFF.

The chain carries TRBV11-1 and TRBJ2-3; the D call from TCRdb, TRBD2, cannot be confirmed without DNA. Germline CDR1 reads SGHAT; CDR2 reads FQDESV (reference sequence). The CDR3 loop spans 16 amino acids. CDR3: CASSSGSGRGTDTQYF.

The V gene is TRBV3-1, the J gene TRBJ2-1; TCRdb lists TRBD2, though no DNA is available to test this call. CDR1 and CDR2 (germline): LGHDT, YNNKEL (reference sequence). The CDR3 sequence is 18 residues long. CDR3 sequence: CASSHSGGASGAYNEQFF.

The V and J genes are TRBV29-1 and TRBJ1-2; TCRdb names TRBD1, which stays unverified in the absence of DNA. The CDR3 runs to 13 residues. Germline CDR1 SQVTM, CDR2 ANQGSEA. The CDR3 here is CSYPSTGIGGYTF. The complete variable domain, with remaining parts taken from reference TRBV29-1 and TRBJ1-2, reads SAVISQKPSRDICQRGTSLTIQCQVDSQVTMMFWYRQQPGQSLTLIATANQGSEATYESGFVIDKFPISRPNLTFSTLTVSNMSPEDSSIYLCSYPSTGIGGYTFGSGTRLTVV.

The chain joins TRBV13 to TRBJ2-2. CDR3 length equals 15 residues. Germline assignment: CDR1 PRHDT and CDR2 FYEKMQ (reference sequence). The CDR3 sequence is CASSLNAGEPGELFF.

The chain uses TRBV10-3 and TRBJ2-2; TCRdb outputs TRBD1, but without DNA this stays unchecked. The V gene's germline CDR1 is ENHRY and CDR2 SYGVKD. The CDR3 has 16 residues. The CDR3 reads CAISAAGQPNTGELFF.

The chain recombines TRBV28 with TRBJ2-7; TCRdb indicates TRBD2, and absent DNA this call remains unverified. CDR1 MDHEN and CDR2 SYDVKM come from the germline V gene. This CDR3 spans 16 amino acids. This CDR3 reads CASSPAPGTSTYEQYF. Based on the CDR3 plus reference TRBV28 and TRBJ2-7, the full variable domain is DVKVTQSSRYLVKRTGEKVFLECVQDMDHENMFWYRQDPGLGLRLIYFSYDVKMKEKGDIPEGYSVSREKKERFSLILESASTNQTSMYLCASSPAPGTSTYEQYFGPGTRLTVT.

V usage is TRBV11-2 and J usage is TRBJ2-1; TCRdb's D gene call, TRBD2, goes unchecked for lack of DNA. Per germline, CDR1 SGHAT and CDR2 FQNNGV. This CDR3 spans 12 amino acids. The CDR3 region is CASNRNGEGTFF.